What follows is one TCR beta chain and its context. CDR1 is SEHNR and CDR2 is FQNEAQ in the germline V gene (reference sequence). V lost 5 bases to trimming and J lost 4 bases; unmatched junction nucleotides: 10. The CDR3 runs 16 residues. Here immunoSEQ multiplex PCR was the method, and the copy in TCRdb shows in-frame clones only, minus some. The data hold 250,000 or so clones, with around nine tenths observed a single time. The data belong to a study of blood T cell repertoires in COVID-19. Background on the study: Both acute and convalescent COVID-19 samples were obtained from the United States, Italy and Spain.

The sequenced sample was peripheral blood. The chain employs TRBV7-9 and TRBJ1-2; TRBD1 matches 10 bases. The clonotype comes from an older woman with acute or convalescent COVID-19. CDR3 in amino acids: CASSGDQGQGFYGYTF. Here the CDR3 DNA reads TGTGCCAGCAGCGGCGATCAGGGACAGGGGTTCTATGGCTACACCTTC.